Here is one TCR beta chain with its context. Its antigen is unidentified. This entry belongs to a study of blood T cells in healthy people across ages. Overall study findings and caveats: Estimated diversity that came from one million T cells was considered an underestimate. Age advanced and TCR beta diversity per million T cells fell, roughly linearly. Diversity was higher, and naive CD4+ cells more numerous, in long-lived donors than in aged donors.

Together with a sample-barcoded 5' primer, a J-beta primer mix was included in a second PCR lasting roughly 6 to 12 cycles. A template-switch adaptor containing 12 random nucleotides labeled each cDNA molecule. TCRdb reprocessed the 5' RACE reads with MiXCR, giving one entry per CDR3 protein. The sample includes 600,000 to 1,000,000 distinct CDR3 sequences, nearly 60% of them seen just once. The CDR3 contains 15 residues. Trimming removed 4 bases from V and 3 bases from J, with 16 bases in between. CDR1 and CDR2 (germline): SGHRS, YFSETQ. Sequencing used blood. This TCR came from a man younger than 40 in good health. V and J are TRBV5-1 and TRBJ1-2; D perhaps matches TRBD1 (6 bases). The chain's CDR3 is CASSRVTEGDYGYTF. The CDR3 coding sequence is TGCGCCAGCAGCCGAGTGACGGAGGGGGACTATGGCTACACCTTC.